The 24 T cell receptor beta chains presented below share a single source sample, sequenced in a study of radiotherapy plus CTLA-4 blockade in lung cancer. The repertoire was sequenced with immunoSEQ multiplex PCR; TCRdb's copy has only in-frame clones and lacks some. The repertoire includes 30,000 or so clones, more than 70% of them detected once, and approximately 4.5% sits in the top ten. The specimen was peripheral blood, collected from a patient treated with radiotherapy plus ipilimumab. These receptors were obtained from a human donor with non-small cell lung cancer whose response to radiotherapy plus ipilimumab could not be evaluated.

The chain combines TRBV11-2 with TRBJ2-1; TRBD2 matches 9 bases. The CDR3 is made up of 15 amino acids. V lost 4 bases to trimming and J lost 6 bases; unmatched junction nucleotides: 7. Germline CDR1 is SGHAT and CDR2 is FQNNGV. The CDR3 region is CASSYLAGVGNEQFF. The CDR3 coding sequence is TGTGCCAGCAGCTATTTAGCGGGAGTGGGCAATGAGCAGTTCTTC. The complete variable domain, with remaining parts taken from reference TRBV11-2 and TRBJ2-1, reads EAGVAQSPRYKIIEKRQSVAFWCNPISGHATLYWYQQILGQGPKLLIQFQNNGVVDDSQLPKDRFSAERLKGVDSTLKIQPAKLEDSAVYLCASSYLAGVGNEQFFGPGTRLTVL.

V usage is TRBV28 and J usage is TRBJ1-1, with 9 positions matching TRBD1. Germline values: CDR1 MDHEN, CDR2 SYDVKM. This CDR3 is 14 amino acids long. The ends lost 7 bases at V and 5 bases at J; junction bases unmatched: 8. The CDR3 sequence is CASILTGGYTEAFF. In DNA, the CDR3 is TGTGCCAGCATCTTGACAGGGGGTTATACTGAAGCTTTCTTT.

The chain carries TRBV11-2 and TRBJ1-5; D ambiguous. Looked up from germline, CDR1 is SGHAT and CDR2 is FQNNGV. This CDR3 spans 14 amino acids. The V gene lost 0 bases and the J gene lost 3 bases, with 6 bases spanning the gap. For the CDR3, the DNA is TGTGCCAGCAGCTTAGATAGCTACAATCAGCCCCAGCATTTT. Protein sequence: CASSLDSYNQPQHF.

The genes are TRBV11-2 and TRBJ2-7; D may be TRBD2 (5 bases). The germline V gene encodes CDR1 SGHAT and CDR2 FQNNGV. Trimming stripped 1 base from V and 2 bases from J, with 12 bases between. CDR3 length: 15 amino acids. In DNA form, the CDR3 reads TGTGCCAGCAGCTTAGGAGAGGGAGCGACCTACGAGCAGTACTTC. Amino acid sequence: CASSLGEGATYEQYF.

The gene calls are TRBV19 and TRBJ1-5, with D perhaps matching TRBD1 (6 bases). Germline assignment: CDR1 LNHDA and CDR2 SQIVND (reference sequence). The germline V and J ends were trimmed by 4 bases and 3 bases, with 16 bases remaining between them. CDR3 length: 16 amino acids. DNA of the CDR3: TGTGCCAGTAGTACCAGACAGGAGAGCTTCAATCAGCCCCAGCATTTT. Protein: CASSTRQESFNQPQHF.

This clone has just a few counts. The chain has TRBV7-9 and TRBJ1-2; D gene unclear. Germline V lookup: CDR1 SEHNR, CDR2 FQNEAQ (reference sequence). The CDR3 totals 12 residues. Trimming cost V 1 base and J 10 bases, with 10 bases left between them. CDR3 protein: CASSLEPVFYTF. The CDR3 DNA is TGTGCCAGCAGCTTAGAGCCGGTTTTCTACACCTTC.

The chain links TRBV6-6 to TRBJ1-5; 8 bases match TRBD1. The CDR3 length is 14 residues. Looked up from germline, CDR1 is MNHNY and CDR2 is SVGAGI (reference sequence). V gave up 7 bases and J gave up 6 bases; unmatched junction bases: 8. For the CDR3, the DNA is TGTGCCAGCATGAGGACAGGGCTAAGTCAGCCCCAGCATTTT. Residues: CASMRTGLSQPQHF.

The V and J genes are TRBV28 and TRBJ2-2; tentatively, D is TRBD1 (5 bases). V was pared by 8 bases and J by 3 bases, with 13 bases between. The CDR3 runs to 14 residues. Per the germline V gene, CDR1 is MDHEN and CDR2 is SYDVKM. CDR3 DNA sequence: TGTGCCAGCTTGGGGCCAACCTACACCGGGGAGCTGTTTTTT. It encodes CASLGPTYTGELFF.

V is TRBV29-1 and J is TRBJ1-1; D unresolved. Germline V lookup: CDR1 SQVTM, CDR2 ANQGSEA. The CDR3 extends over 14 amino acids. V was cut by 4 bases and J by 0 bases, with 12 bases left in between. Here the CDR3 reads CSVGSGGMNTEAFF. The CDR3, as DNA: TGCAGCGTTGGTTCCGGAGGGATGAACACTGAAGCTTTCTTT.

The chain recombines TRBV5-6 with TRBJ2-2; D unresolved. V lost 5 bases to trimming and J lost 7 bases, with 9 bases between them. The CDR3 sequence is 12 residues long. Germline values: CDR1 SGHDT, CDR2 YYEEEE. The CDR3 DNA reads TGTGCCAGCAGTCTCCCCGTCGGGGAGCTGTTTTTT. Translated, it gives CASSLPVGELFF.

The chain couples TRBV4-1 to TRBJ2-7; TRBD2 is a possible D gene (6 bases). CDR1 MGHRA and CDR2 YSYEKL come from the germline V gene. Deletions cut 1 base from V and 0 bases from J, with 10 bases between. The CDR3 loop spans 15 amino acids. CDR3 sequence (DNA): TGCGCCAGCAGCCAAGGTGCGACTAGCTCCTACGAGCAGTACTTC. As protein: CASSQGATSSYEQYF.

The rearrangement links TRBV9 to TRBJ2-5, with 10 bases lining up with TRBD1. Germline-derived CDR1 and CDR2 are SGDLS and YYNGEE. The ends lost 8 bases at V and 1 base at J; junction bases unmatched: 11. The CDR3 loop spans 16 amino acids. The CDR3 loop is CASTLSGQGFQETQYF. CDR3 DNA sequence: TGTGCCAGTACTCTATCGGGACAGGGGTTCCAAGAGACCCAGTACTTC. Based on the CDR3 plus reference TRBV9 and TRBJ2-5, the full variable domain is DSGVTQTPKHLITATGQRVTLRCSPRSGDLSVYWYQQSLDQGLQFLIQYYNGEERAKGNILERFSAQQFPDLHSELNLSSLELGDSALYFCASTLSGQGFQETQYFGPGTRLLVL.

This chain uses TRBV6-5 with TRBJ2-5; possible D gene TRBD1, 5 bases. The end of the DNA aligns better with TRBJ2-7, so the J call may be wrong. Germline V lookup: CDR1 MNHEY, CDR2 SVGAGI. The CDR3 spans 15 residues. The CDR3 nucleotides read TGTGCCAGCAGCCCAAGGGGCAGTTTATCCTACGAGCAGTACTTC. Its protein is CASSPRGSLSYEQYF.

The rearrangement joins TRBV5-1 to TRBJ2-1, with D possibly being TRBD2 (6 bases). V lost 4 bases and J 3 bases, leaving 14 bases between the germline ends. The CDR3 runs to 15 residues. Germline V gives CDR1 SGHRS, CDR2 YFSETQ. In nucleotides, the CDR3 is TGCGCCAGCAGCCCGGTTACGGGGGTCTACAATGAGCAGTTCTTC. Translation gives CASSPVTGVYNEQFF.

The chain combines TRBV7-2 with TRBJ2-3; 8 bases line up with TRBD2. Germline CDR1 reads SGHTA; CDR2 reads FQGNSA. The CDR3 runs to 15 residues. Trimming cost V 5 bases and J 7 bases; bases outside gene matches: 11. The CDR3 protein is CASSPPGLGGYTQYF. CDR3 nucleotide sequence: TGTGCCAGCAGCCCACCGGGACTAGGAGGATATACGCAGTATTTT.

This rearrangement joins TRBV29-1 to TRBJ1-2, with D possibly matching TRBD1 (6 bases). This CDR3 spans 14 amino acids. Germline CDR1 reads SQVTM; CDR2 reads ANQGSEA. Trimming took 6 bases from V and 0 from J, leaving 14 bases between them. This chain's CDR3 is CSVTGLNSNYGYTF. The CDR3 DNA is TGCAGCGTGACAGGTTTAAATTCTAACTATGGCTACACCTTC.

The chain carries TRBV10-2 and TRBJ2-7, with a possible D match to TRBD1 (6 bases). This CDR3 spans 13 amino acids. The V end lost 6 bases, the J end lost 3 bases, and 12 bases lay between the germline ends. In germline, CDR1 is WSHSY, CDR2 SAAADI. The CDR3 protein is CASSSGTNYEQYF. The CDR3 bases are TGCGCCAGCAGCTCCGGGACAAACTACGAGCAGTACTTC.

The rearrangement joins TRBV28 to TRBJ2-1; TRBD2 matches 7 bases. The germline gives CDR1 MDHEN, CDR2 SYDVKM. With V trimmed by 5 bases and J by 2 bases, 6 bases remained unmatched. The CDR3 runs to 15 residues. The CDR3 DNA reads TGTGCCAGCAGTCCATTGGGAGGGACCTACAATGAGCAGTTCTTC. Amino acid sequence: CASSPLGGTYNEQFF.

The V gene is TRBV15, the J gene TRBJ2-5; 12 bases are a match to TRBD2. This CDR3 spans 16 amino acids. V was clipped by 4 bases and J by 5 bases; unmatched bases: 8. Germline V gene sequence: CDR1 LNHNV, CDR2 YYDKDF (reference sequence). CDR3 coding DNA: TGTGCCACCAGCACTAGCGGGAGGGCCTTTAGGGAGACCCAGTACTTC. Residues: CATSTSGRAFRETQYF.

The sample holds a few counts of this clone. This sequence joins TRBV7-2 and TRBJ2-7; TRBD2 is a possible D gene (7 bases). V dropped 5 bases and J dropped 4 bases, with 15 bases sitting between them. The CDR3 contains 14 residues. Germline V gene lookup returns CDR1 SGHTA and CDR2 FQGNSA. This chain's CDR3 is CASSLGGGMYEQYF. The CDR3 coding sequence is TGTGCCAGCAGCCTAGGGGGGGGCATGTACGAGCAGTACTTC. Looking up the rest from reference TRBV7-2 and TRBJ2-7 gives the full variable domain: GAGVSQSPSNKVTEKGKDVELRCDPISGHTALYWYRQSLGQGLEFLIYFQGNSAPDKSGLPSDRFSAERTGGSVSTLTIQRTQQEDSAVYLCASSLGGGMYEQYFGPGTRLTVT.

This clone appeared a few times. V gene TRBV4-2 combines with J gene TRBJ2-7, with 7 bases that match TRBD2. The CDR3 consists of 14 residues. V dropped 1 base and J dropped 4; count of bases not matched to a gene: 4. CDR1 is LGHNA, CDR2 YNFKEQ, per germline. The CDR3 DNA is TGTGCCAGCAGCCAAGCCGCTAGCGGATACGAGCAGTACTTC. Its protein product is CASSQAASGYEQYF.

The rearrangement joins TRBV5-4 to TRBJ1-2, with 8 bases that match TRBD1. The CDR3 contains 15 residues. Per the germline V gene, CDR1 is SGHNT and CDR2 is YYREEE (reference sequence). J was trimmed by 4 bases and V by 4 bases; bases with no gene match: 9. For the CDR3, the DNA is TGTGCCAGCAGCCCCCAGGGGGCGATCCTCTATGGCTACACCTTC. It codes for CASSPQGAILYGYTF. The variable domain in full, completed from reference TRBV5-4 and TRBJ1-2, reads ETGVTQSPTHLIKTRGQQVTLRCSSQSGHNTVSWYQQALGQGPQFIFQYYREEENGRGNFPPRFSGLQFPNYSSELNVNALELDDSALYLCASSPQGAILYGYTFGSGTRLTVV.

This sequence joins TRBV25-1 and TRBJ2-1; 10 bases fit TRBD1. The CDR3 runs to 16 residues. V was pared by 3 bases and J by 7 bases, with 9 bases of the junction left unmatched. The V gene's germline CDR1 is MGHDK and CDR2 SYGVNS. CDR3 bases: TGTGCCAGCAGTGACAACCCGGGACAGGGGAAGAATGAGCAGTTCTTC. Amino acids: CASSDNPGQGKNEQFF.

The CDR3 bases are TGTGCCAGCAGCTTACTGCAGGGGCAAGGTTACGAGCAGTACTTC. Translated: CASSLLQGQGYEQYF. The gene calls are TRBV7-8 and TRBJ2-7; TRBD1 might be the D (6 bases). V lost 2 bases and J lost 4, with 15 bases in between. This CDR3 region has 15 residues. Germline V gene lookup returns CDR1 SGHVS and CDR2 FQNEAQ.